This T cell receptor beta chain was sequenced in a study of blood T cell repertoires in COVID-19. Study details: Sites in the United States, Italy and Spain provided acute and convalescent COVID-19 samples. PBMCs, B-cell-depleted T cells, or T cells provided the cDNA or gDNA that made up the material.

This clone was seen only a few times. Trimming cost V 5 bases and J 3 bases, with 13 bases left between them. There are 13 residues in the CDR3. Per the germline V gene, CDR1 is GTSNPN and CDR2 is SVGIG (reference sequence). As processed by the authors: Amplification from reference gene primers served as the basis for estimated nucleated cell counts. The repertoire was sequenced with immunoSEQ multiplex PCR; TCRdb's copy has only in-frame clones and lacks some. V and J calls plus clone size are reproduced from that table; the DNA served to infer D and trimming. This table has more than 65,000 clones, approximately 80% appearing once.

This clonotype originated in a woman aged 45-65 years with acute or convalescent COVID-19. The chain links TRBV30 to TRBJ2-5, with D perhaps matching TRBD1 (7 bases). The source material was peripheral blood. CDR3: CAWAGQPKETQYF. The CDR3 DNA follows: TGTGCCTGGGCGGGACAGCCTAAAGAGACCCAGTACTTC.